This T cell receptor (beta chain) was identified during a study of CD8+ T cells in alopecia areata. Stated treatment: oral pan-JAK inhibitor, 5-10 mg twice daily. RNA was extracted and reverse transcribed into cDNA as the sequencing template. Clones were sequenced by immunoSEQ multiplex PCR, and TCRdb holds only the in-frame ones, with some missing. The sample contains about 270,000 clones, about three fifths of which appear only once. V lost 11 bases and J lost 7; bases outside the gene matches: 11. The CDR3 consists of 14 residues. Per the germline V gene, CDR1 is SGHNT and CDR2 is YENEEA. Specimen: CD4+ T cells sorted from blood, collected at roughly week 53, from a patient treated with tofacitinib. The chain combines TRBV11-3 with TRBJ2-1; 10 nucleotides line up with TRBD2. This clonotype originated in a human donor with alopecia areata. DNA for the CDR3: TGTGCCTCCTGGACAGTGACTAGCGGGAATGAGCAGTTCTTC. It encodes CASWTVTSGNEQFF.